The following is a TCR beta chain sequence with its context. Its cognate antigen is unknown. The conserved phenylalanine or tryptophan normally closing the CDR3 is absent here, so this likely arose from a read error. The sample is drawn from a study of radiotherapy plus CTLA-4 blockade in lung cancer. Sequenced by immunoSEQ multiplex PCR; TCRdb stores in-frame clones only, minus some. This sample has fewer than 40,000 clones, with roughly 71% found just once. The CDR3 runs to 12 residues. Germline V gives CDR1 GTSNPN, CDR2 SVGIG (reference sequence). V was trimmed by 4 bases and J by 7 bases, leaving 13 bases between them. Regarding the study as a whole: There was expansion of tumor-derived TCR clones in blood after radiotherapy plus ipilimumab.

The gene calls are TRBV30 and TRBJ1-1; D is unresolved. The source was peripheral blood, collected from a patient treated with radiotherapy plus ipilimumab. The TCR sequence derives from a human donor with non-small cell lung cancer whose response to radiotherapy plus ipilimumab could not be evaluated. CDR3 DNA sequence: TGTGCCTGGAAGTTACAGATGTTTGAAGCTTTCCTT. It yields the protein CAWKLQMFEAFL.